The rows below give T cell receptor beta chains drawn from one sample of a study of T-cell reconstitution after alpha-beta-depleted transplantation in children. TCRdb re-analysed the PCR reads in MiXCR, keeping a single row per CDR3 protein. The data show more than 200,000 distinct CDR3 sequences, roughly 26% seen once. Source: PBMCs, taken before TCRalphabeta/CD19-depleted stem cell transplant. The receptors stem from a girl under 10 years old with Fanconi anemia, due to receive a stem cell transplant. Each CDR3 is given with its conserved first and last residue. D genes are given only for firm matches. Where a row states a size, it is once, few, many or the class of an expanded clone; other rows omit it.

D: NA; size: many; J: TRBJ1-2; V: TRBV29-1; DNA: TGCAGCGTTGAGGCGTGGTCTAACTATGGCTACACCTTC; CDR3: CSVEAWSNYGYTF
D: NA; size: many; J: TRBJ2-3; V: TRBV7-2; DNA: TGTGCCAGCAGCGGGGGCGGTGGAACAGATACGCAGTATTTT; CDR3: CASSGGGGTDTQYF
D: TRBD1; size: few; J: TRBJ2-5; V: TRBV29-1; DNA: TGCAGCGTCCGACAGGGGCGGGAGACCCAGTACTTC; CDR3: CSVRQGRETQYF
D: NA; size: few; J: TRBJ2-5; V: TRBV6-2/TRBV6-3; DNA: TGTGCCAGCAGTTACGTCGATAGGGTCATCGAGACCCAGTACTTC; CDR3: CASSYVDRVIETQYF
D: NA; size: NA; J: TRBJ1-4; V: TRBV30; DNA: TGTGCCTGGAGTCCCTCATCCGGGGCAGAAAAACTGTTTTTT; CDR3: CAWSPSSGAEKLFF
D: TRBD2; size: many; J: TRBJ2-5; V: TRBV20-1; DNA: TGCAGTGCCCCCGGGACTAGCGGAGAGACCCAGTACTTC; CDR3: CSAPGTSGETQYF
D: TRBD1; size: many; J: TRBJ2-7; V: TRBV29-1; DNA: TGCAGCGTTAAACTAGGACAGGGGACCTACGAGCAGTACTTC; CDR3: CSVKLGQGTYEQYF
D: NA; size: many; J: TRBJ2-5; V: TRBV20-1; DNA: TGCAGTGCTAGGTACAGGGACCAAGAGACCCAGTACTTC; CDR3: CSARYRDQETQYF
D: NA; size: NA; J: TRBJ1-2; V: TRBV29-1; DNA: TGCAGCGTTGGGGCGGCAGGGTTTGGCGGCTACACCTTC; CDR3: CSVGAAGFGGYTF
D: TRBD2; size: many; J: TRBJ2-3; V: TRBV7-2; DNA: TGTGCCAGCAGCTTAGGGGGATGGCGGGAGTGGACAGATACGCAGTATTTT; CDR3: CASSLGGWREWTDTQYF
D: TRBD2; size: NA; J: TRBJ2-7; V: TRBV18; DNA: TGTGCCAGCCATCCGGGGGGGTCGAACGAGCAGTACTTC; CDR3: CASHPGGSNEQYF
D: NA; size: few; J: TRBJ2-5; V: TRBV24-1; DNA: TGTGCCACCAGTGAGGCGGGAAAAGAGACCCAGTACTTC; CDR3: CATSEAGKETQYF
D: NA; size: NA; J: TRBJ2-1; V: TRBV29-1; DNA: TGCAGCGTTGATGGGCCGCCAGCCTACAATGAGCAGTTCTTC; CDR3: CSVDGPPAYNEQFF
D: NA; size: many; J: TRBJ2-7; V: TRBV20-1; DNA: TGCAGTGCTAGACCCATCGGGGCCTCCTACGAGCAGTACTTC; CDR3: CSARPIGASYEQYF
D: TRBD2; size: NA; J: TRBJ2-3; V: TRBV20-1; DNA: TGCAGTGCTAGTCGCCTAGCGGGAGTGGGCACAGATACGCAGTATTTT; CDR3: CSASRLAGVGTDTQYF
D: NA; size: NA; J: TRBJ2-1; V: TRBV20-1; DNA: TGCAGTGCTAGAGATAATAGGCGGGATCAGTTCTTC; CDR3: CSARDNRRDQFF
D: NA; size: NA; J: TRBJ2-7; V: TRBV20-1; DNA: TGCAGTGCTCCGAAGTCGGGGGAGCAGTACTTC; CDR3: CSAPKSGEQYF
D: TRBD2; size: NA; J: TRBJ2-5; V: TRBV25-1; DNA: TGTGCCAGCAGTGAATATCTCCTAGCGGCCACACAAGAGACCCAGTACTTC; CDR3: CASSEYLLAATQETQYF
D: TRBD2; size: NA; J: TRBJ2-1; V: TRBV20-1; DNA: TGCAGTGCTAGTGTAGGGGGACTAGCGGGCGACAATGAGCAGTTCTTC; CDR3: CSASVGGLAGDNEQFF
D: TRBD1; size: few; J: TRBJ2-6; V: TRBV13; DNA: TGTGCCAGCAGCTTAAGGGACAGGGGGCCTCTTGGGGCCAACGTCCTGACTTTC; CDR3: CASSLRDRGPLGANVLTF
D: NA; size: few; J: TRBJ1-1; V: TRBV20-1; DNA: TGCAGTGCCGGGGGGCGGAAGCACACTGAAGCTTTCTTT; CDR3: CSAGGRKHTEAFF
D: NA; size: NA; J: TRBJ2-3; V: TRBV4-2; DNA: TGTGCCAGCAGCCAAGTCTTCACAGATACGCAGTATTTT; CDR3: CASSQVFTDTQYF
D: TRBD1; size: few; J: TRBJ2-5; V: TRBV7-8; DNA: TGTGCCAGCAGCCGGGACAGCCCTATTTCCCAGTACTTC; CDR3: CASSRDSPISQYF
D: NA; size: many; J: TRBJ2-7; V: TRBV13; DNA: TGTGCCAGCAGCACCCTAACCGGGACTCGGCTTGGCGAGCAGTACTTC; CDR3: CASSTLTGTRLGEQYF
D: NA; size: NA; J: TRBJ2-3; V: TRBV29-1; DNA: TGCAGCGTTGAAGATCCGGCAGATACGCAGTATTTT; CDR3: CSVEDPADTQYF
D: TRBD2; size: NA; J: TRBJ2-7; V: TRBV7-8; DNA: TGTGCCAGCAGCTTAGGACTAGCCAATCGGTACTTC; CDR3: CASSLGLANRYF
D: NA; size: many; J: TRBJ2-2; V: TRBV29-1; DNA: TGCAGCGTTGGGGGCACCGGGGAGCTGTTTTTT; CDR3: CSVGGTGELFF
D: NA; size: NA; J: TRBJ2-5; V: TRBV20-1; DNA: TGCAGTGCTAGTCCTGGCCACGAGACCCAGTACTTC; CDR3: CSASPGHETQYF
D: NA; size: few; J: TRBJ2-7; V: TRBV20-1; DNA: TGCAGTGCTAGAGATCGACAAACCTACGAGCAGTACTTC; CDR3: CSARDRQTYEQYF
D: NA; size: NA; J: TRBJ2-7; V: TRBV20-1; DNA: TGCAGTGCGGGGTACAGGTTTCTATTCTACGAGCAGTACTTC; CDR3: CSAGYRFLFYEQYF
D: TRBD2; size: many; J: TRBJ2-1; V: TRBV27; DNA: TGTGCCAGCAAGGTCCTGGGACTAGCGGAGCTTTACAATGAGCAGTTCTTC; CDR3: CASKVLGLAELYNEQFF
D: NA; size: NA; J: TRBJ2-7; V: TRBV5-1; DNA: TGCGCCAGCAGCTTGGGTTTCTCCTCCTACGAGCAGTACTTC; CDR3: CASSLGFSSYEQYF
D: TRBD1; size: NA; J: TRBJ1-1; V: TRBV5-5; DNA: TGTGCCAGCAGCTTCCTGCCTCAGGGACAGGCAAGGAACACTGAAGCTTTCTTT; CDR3: CASSFLPQGQARNTEAFF
D: NA; size: many; J: TRBJ2-7; V: TRBV12-3/TRBV12-4; DNA: TGTGCCAGCAGCCAAAACTCCGCCGAGCAGTACTTC; CDR3: CASSQNSAEQYF
D: NA; size: many; J: TRBJ2-7; V: TRBV6-1; DNA: TGTGCCAGCAGTGATTGGGAGGACGAGCAGTACTTC; CDR3: CASSDWEDEQYF
D: NA; size: few; J: TRBJ2-1; V: TRBV2; DNA: TGTGCCAGCAACCGGGAAAGCAATTACAATGAGCAGTTCTTC; CDR3: CASNRESNYNEQFF
D: NA; size: NA; J: TRBJ2-1; V: TRBV28; DNA: TGTGCCAGCACTGCGGACCGCTACAATGAGCAGTTCTTC; CDR3: CASTADRYNEQFF
D: TRBD1; size: many; J: TRBJ2-7; V: TRBV29-1; DNA: TGCAGCGTTGAACTCCTGGACAGGTCTGCCTACGAGCAGTACTTC; CDR3: CSVELLDRSAYEQYF
D: NA; size: many; J: TRBJ2-6; V: TRBV30; DNA: TGTGCCTGGAGTGTAGTCACGATCCTGGAGTCTGGGGCCAACGTCCTGACTTTC; CDR3: CAWSVVTILESGANVLTF
D: TRBD2; size: few; J: TRBJ2-7; V: TRBV29-1; DNA: TGCAGCGTTGAGGGGACTAGCGAGAGGTCCTACGAGCAGTACTTC; CDR3: CSVEGTSERSYEQYF
D: NA; size: NA; J: TRBJ1-1; V: TRBV7-2; DNA: TGTGCCAGCAGCTTAGGTCAGATTATGAACACTGAAGCTTTCTTT; CDR3: CASSLGQIMNTEAFF
D: NA; size: many; J: TRBJ2-1; V: TRBV2; DNA: TGTGCCAGCCTGGCTGGGGAGAACAATGAGCAGTTCTTC; CDR3: CASLAGENNEQFF
D: NA; size: NA; J: TRBJ2-5; V: TRBV7-8; DNA: TGTGCCAGCAGCTTTATCACACGACAAGAGACCCAGTACTTC; CDR3: CASSFITRQETQYF
D: TRBD1; size: many; J: TRBJ1-2; V: TRBV20-1; DNA: TGCAGTGCTAGAGATAGCGGACAGGACTATGGCTACACCTTC; CDR3: CSARDSGQDYGYTF
D: NA; size: NA; J: TRBJ2-7; V: TRBV9; DNA: TGTGCCAGCAGCGTAGAGGGGGGGACGACTAACGAGCAGTACTTC; CDR3: CASSVEGGTTNEQYF
D: NA; size: many; J: TRBJ2-3; V: TRBV27; DNA: TGTGCCAGCAGTTTAATCCATCGGATATCCACAGATACGCAGTATTTT; CDR3: CASSLIHRISTDTQYF
D: NA; size: many; J: TRBJ2-7; V: TRBV20-1; DNA: TGCAGTGCTAGAGATCACGCTAGCTACGAGCAGTACTTC; CDR3: CSARDHASYEQYF
D: NA; size: once; J: TRBJ2-7; V: TRBV6-5; DNA: TGTGCCAGCAGGTTAGGCGGGCTCGGTTCCTACGAGCAGTACTTC; CDR3: CASRLGGLGSYEQYF
D: NA; size: many; J: TRBJ2-5; V: TRBV4-2; DNA: TGTGCCAGCAGCTTACAAGAGACCCAGTACTTC; CDR3: CASSLQETQYF
D: NA; size: many; J: TRBJ2-7; V: TRBV20-1; DNA: TGCAGTGCTAGAGACAGGCCTGTACAAGTTTCTTACGAGCAGTACTTC; CDR3: CSARDRPVQVSYEQYF
D: NA; size: few; J: TRBJ1-1; V: TRBV29-1; DNA: TGCAGCGTTCGATTCACTGAAGCTTTCTTT; CDR3: CSVRFTEAFF
D: NA; size: NA; J: TRBJ1-2; V: TRBV20-1; DNA: TGCAGTGCTAGTCCGGGGGTGCGTGGCTACACCTTC; CDR3: CSASPGVRGYTF
D: TRBD2; size: NA; J: TRBJ2-7; V: TRBV15; DNA: TGTGCCACCAGCATTGCAGCGGGAGGGCCCTACGAGCAGTACTTC; CDR3: CATSIAAGGPYEQYF
D: NA; size: NA; J: TRBJ2-7; V: TRBV7-3; DNA: TGTGCCAGCAGCTTAAACGGCGGTAGCTACGAGCAGTACTTC; CDR3: CASSLNGGSYEQYF
D: NA; size: many; J: TRBJ1-2; V: TRBV29-1; DNA: TGCAGCGTGTTAGGGGGTGATAACTATGGCTACACCTTC; CDR3: CSVLGGDNYGYTF